This T cell receptor (beta chain) comes out of a study of CD8 T cells in ankylosing spondylitis. This clonotype was seen a handful of times. Its specificity is unknown. General study findings and limits: A TCR beta motif made of 7 to 9 highly homologous variants seemed typical of ankylosing spondylitis blood.

This CDR3 is built from 14 residues. Germline CDR1 is GTSNPN and CDR2 is SVGIG (reference sequence). After removal of 4 bases from V and 5 bases from J, the junction contained 6 bases not matched to a gene. Quantitative 5'-RACE was performed with molecular barcodes, and it yielded the TCR beta libraries. TCRdb re-called the 5' RACE reads with MiXCR, one entry per CDR3 protein. The sample yields roughly 230,000 distinct CDR3 sequences, around 8% seen once. The J gene is TRBJ2-2, the V gene TRBV30; 8 nucleotides match TRBD2. This TCR derives from a female donor with ankylosing spondylitis or in good health (not recorded which). Sequenced: blood, either unsorted or a sorted T cell fraction (not recorded which). CDR3 in amino acids: CAWTPSGSTGELFF. The CDR3 nucleotides are TGTGCCTGGACCCCCAGCGGGAGTACCGGGGAGCTGTTTTTT.